Given below is one TCR beta chain in context. Its specificity is unknown. Primed by a sample-barcoded 5' primer and a J-beta primer mix, a second PCR proceeded for 7 to 11 cycles. TCRdb independently ran MiXCR on the 5' RACE reads; one entry per CDR3 protein. This sample has 780,000 or so distinct CDR3 sequences; around 50% occur once, and the top ten carry around 25%. There were healthy Caucasian individuals from Russia, aged roughly 6 to 100, serving as donors. Each sample gave at least 6 million isolated PBMCs. This entry belongs to a study of blood T cells in healthy people across ages. Study details: In model experiments, template switching was able to capture about one barcoded beta molecule for every two T cells that were present. Whole-study findings and limits: Older individuals had lower TCR beta diversity per million T cells (the decline was roughly linear).

The CDR3 sequence is 16 residues long. The V gene lost 1 base and the J gene lost 1 base, with 12 bases spanning the gap. Germline CDR1 reads MGHRA; CDR2 reads YSYEKL. Material for sequencing was blood. This rearrangement joins TRBV4-1 to TRBJ2-3, with D unclear. The receptor was derived from a man aged 40-50 years in good health. CDR3 bases: TGCGCCAGCAGCCAAGTACCTGATGTTGGCACAGATACGCAGTATTTT. Its protein product is CASSQVPDVGTDTQYF.